This T cell receptor (beta chain) was found in a study of monozygotic twins with inflammatory bowel disease. Blood (around 2.5 ml) was collected from every donor individually. Study outcomes and limitations: Distinct T cell subtypes could not be told apart. Twins with IBD were found to have lower TCRbeta diversity (inverse Simpson) than healthy co-twins.

The CDR3 runs to 15 residues. Germline lookup yields CDR1 SGHTA and CDR2 FQGNSA. Note on this clonotype: Its target is unknown.

A 6-nucleotide sample barcode was carried by the UMIs, which template switching added. From the 5' RACE reads, TCRdb lists one entry per CDR3 protein and no DNA. The sample's table shows 150,000 to 200,000 distinct CDR3 sequences. The sequenced sample consisted of blood. J is TRBJ1-2 and V is TRBV7-2. The sequence was collected from a human donor with ulcerative colitis or Crohn's disease, or a healthy co-twin of an affected twin (not recorded which). This chain's CDR3 is CASSLAESAVRGYTF.